These 30 T cell receptor beta chains share one sample of origin, sequenced in a study of T cell responses to AZD1222 COVID-19 vaccine. TCRdb's copy holds only in-frame clones and misses some; the assay was immunoSEQ multiplex PCR. The sample lists around 190,000 clones, 90% to 95% occurring once. The sample consisted of peripheral blood, taken 28 days after the second AZD1222 dose. All receptors come from an adult who received the AZD1222 COVID-19 vaccine.

The chain couples TRBV28 to TRBJ1-1, with 7 nucleotides matching TRBD1. This CDR3 comprises 14 residues. The V gene end was trimmed by 6 bases and the J gene end by 6 bases; junction bases not matched to a gene: 10. Germline V lookup: CDR1 MDHEN, CDR2 SYDVKM. The CDR3 is CASRSNRGWAEAFF. CDR3 coding DNA: TGTGCCAGCAGATCGAACAGGGGATGGGCTGAAGCTTTCTTT.

V is TRBV18 and J is TRBJ2-5; D is unclear. The CDR3 loop spans 16 amino acids. Germline CDR1 and CDR2: KGHSH and LQKENI. The V and J ends lost 1 base and 3 bases respectively, with 15 bases between them. The DNA of the CDR3 is TGTGCCAGCTCACCACTTGTAGCTTCCAGTAAAGAGACCCAGTACTTC. It is translated as CASSPLVASSKETQYF.

The chain links TRBV7-9 to TRBJ2-5; either TRBD1 or TRBD2 may supply D (5 bases each). CDR1 and CDR2 from the germline V gene are SEHNR and FQNEAQ (reference sequence). The CDR3 is 14 residues long. V was trimmed by 7 bases and J by 4 bases, leaving 16 bases between them. CDR3 residues: CASIDSGPRETQYF. The CDR3 DNA reads as TGTGCCAGCATTGATTCGGGACCACGAGAGACCCAGTACTTC.

The genes are TRBV5-1 and TRBJ1-1; 9 nucleotides align to TRBD1. V shed 3 bases, J shed 11 bases, and the junction held 5 bases outside the gene matches. The CDR3 extends over 12 amino acids. The germline V gene has CDR1 SGHRS and CDR2 YFSETQ. In nucleotides, the CDR3 is TGCGCCAGCAGCTCCGGACAGGGGAGGGCTTTCTTT. Translation gives CASSSGQGRAFF.

This CDR3 reads CSVGQGALSSGANVLTF. CDR3 in DNA: TGCAGCGTCGGGCAGGGGGCCCTAAGCTCTGGGGCCAACGTCCTGACTTTC. The chain has TRBV29-1 and TRBJ2-6; 8 bases map to TRBD1. Germline V gene sequence: CDR1 SQVTM, CDR2 ANQGSEA. The V gene end was trimmed by 6 bases and the J gene end by 0 bases; junction bases not matched to a gene: 10. The CDR3 totals 17 residues.

J is TRBJ1-3 and V is TRBV4-3; 8 bases map to TRBD1. The J segment lost 0 bases and the V segment lost 1 base, leaving 2 bases of the junction unmatched. Looked up from germline, CDR1 is LGHNA and CDR2 is YSLEER. The CDR3 loop spans 16 amino acids. The CDR3 sequence: CASSQGTGSSGNTIYF. Here the CDR3 DNA reads TGCGCCAGCAGCCAAGGGACAGGGTCCTCTGGAAACACCATATATTTT.

V and J are TRBV29-1 and TRBJ1-3; D is possibly TRBD1 (5 bases). Germline CDR1 reads SQVTM; CDR2 reads ANQGSEA. Trimming shortened V by 5 bases and J by 0 bases, and 14 bases separated the two germline ends. There are 15 residues in the CDR3. CDR3 bases: TGCAGCGTTTGTGGGGGGGAGATCTCTGGAAACACCATATATTTT. It translates to CSVCGGEISGNTIYF. Complete variable domain (other parts from reference TRBV29-1 and TRBJ1-3): SAVISQKPSRDICQRGTSLTIQCQVDSQVTMMFWYRQQPGQSLTLIATANQGSEATYESGFVIDKFPISRPNLTFSTLTVSNMSPEDSSIYLCSVCGGEISGNTIYFGEGSWLTVV.

This rearrangement joins TRBV20-1 to TRBJ1-1; D unclear. Trimming stripped 2 bases from V and 9 bases from J, with 10 bases between. The CDR3 loop spans 11 amino acids. Germline CDR1 and CDR2: DFQATT and SNEGSKA (reference sequence). Written as DNA, the CDR3 is TGCAGTGCTAGAATGCTAGGGCAAGCTTTCTTT. This gives the protein CSARMLGQAFF.

This clone has only one observation. The chain joins TRBV7-9 to TRBJ2-7; a possible D gene is TRBD1 (5 bases). The CDR3 sequence is 11 residues long. V was pared by 3 bases and J by 6 bases, with 6 bases between. Per germline, CDR1 SEHNR and CDR2 FQNEAQ (reference sequence). The CDR3 DNA reads as TGTGCCAGCAGCTTCAGGGTCGAGCAGTACTTC. It encodes CASSFRVEQYF. Using reference TRBV7-9 and TRBJ2-7 for the parts outside the CDR3, the full variable domain is DTGVSQNPRHKITKRGQNVTFRCDPISEHNRLYWYRQTLGQGPEFLTYFQNEAQLEKSRLLSDRFSAERPKGSFSTLEIQRTEQGDSAMYLCASSFRVEQYFGPGTRLTVT.

This sequence joins TRBV6-2 or TRBV6-3 and TRBJ2-1; 9 nucleotides match TRBD2. J lost 7 bases, V lost 6 bases, and 10 bases had no gene match. Germline V lookup: CDR1 MNHEY, CDR2 SVGEGT. The CDR3 length is 15 residues. The DNA of the CDR3 is TGTGCCAGCAGCCTAGGACTAGCGTCAGGGAATGAGCAGTTCTTC. Its protein is CASSLGLASGNEQFF.

The J gene is TRBJ1-2, the V gene TRBV11-2; possibly TRBD1 for D (6 bases). Germline-derived CDR1 and CDR2 are SGHAT and FQNNGV. The CDR3 extends over 15 amino acids. V was shortened by 5 bases and J by 6 bases, with 19 bases between the two germline ends. The CDR3 loop is CASSPIQGTLDGYTF. DNA of the CDR3: TGTGCCAGCAGCCCGATCCAGGGGACACTAGATGGCTACACCTTC.

The chain joins TRBV11-3 to TRBJ1-4, with TRBD1 matching 7 bases. From germline, CDR1 is SGHNT and CDR2 YENEEA. The CDR3 runs 15 residues. Unmatched junction bases numbered 9, after V lost 5 bases and J lost 6 bases. In nucleotides, the CDR3 is TGTGCCAGCAGCCCCGGACAGGCGGGAGATGAAAAACTGTTTTTT. Its translation: CASSPGQAGDEKLFF. The full variable domain, rest sourced from reference TRBV11-3 and TRBJ1-4, is EAGVVQSPRYKIIEKKQPVAFWCNPISGHNTLYWYLQNLGQGPELLIRYENEEAVDDSQLPKDRFSAERLKGVDSTLKIQPAELGDSAVYLCASSPGQAGDEKLFFGSGTQLSVL.

This rearrangement joins TRBV30 to TRBJ1-5, with a weak D call TRBD1 (5 bases). CDR1 and CDR2 (germline): GTSNPN, SVGIG (reference sequence). Trimming cost V 4 bases and J 3 bases, with 13 bases left between them. The CDR3 consists of 14 residues. The CDR3 DNA reads as TGTGCCTGGAACGGGGACGGGTCCAATCAGCCCCAGCATTTT. Its protein product is CAWNGDGSNQPQHF.

The table lists this clone with a count of one. The chain has TRBV6-5 and TRBJ2-7; D remains unclear. Trimming stripped 2 bases from V and 2 bases from J, with 13 bases between. Germline V CDR1 and CDR2: MNHEY, SVGAGI. CDR3 length: 15 residues. This CDR3 reads CASSYGPMKAYEQYF. The DNA for the CDR3 is TGTGCCAGCAGTTACGGGCCGATGAAGGCCTACGAGCAGTACTTC.

The chain is built from TRBV2 and TRBJ2-1; a weak D match, TRBD1 (6 bases). With 7 bases removed from V and 7 bases from J, the gap between germline ends came to 14 bases. Germline values: CDR1 SNHLY, CDR2 FYNNEI. The CDR3 has 13 residues. DNA of the CDR3: TGTGCCAGCACCAGGGGCCAAGGGAATGAGCAGTTCTTC. It translates to CASTRGQGNEQFF.

The rearrangement joins TRBV9 to TRBJ1-2; the match to TRBD1 covers 12 bases. CDR3 length equals 15 residues. Trimming cost V 4 bases and J 6 bases; bases outside gene matches: 7. In germline, CDR1 is SGDLS, CDR2 YYNGEE. The DNA for the CDR3 is TGTGCCAGCAGCACTCCGGGACAGGGGGCAGATGGCTACACCTTC. Translating gives CASSTPGQGADGYTF.

In DNA, the CDR3 is TGTGCCAGTAATACAGTGGACCTAGAAAAACTGTTTTTT. Its protein is CASNTVDLEKLFF. This sequence joins TRBV28 and TRBJ1-4; D not resolved. The V and J ends lost 9 bases and 8 bases respectively, with 16 bases between them. CDR1 is MDHEN, CDR2 SYDVKM, per germline. This CDR3 region has 13 residues.

This chain links TRBV6-2 or TRBV6-3 with TRBJ2-7, with D possibly TRBD2 on 6 matching bases. V lost 3 bases and J 7 bases, leaving 7 bases between the germline ends. This CDR3 is built from 11 residues. Germline V CDR1 and CDR2: MNHEY, SVGEGT. CDR3 in amino acids: CASSYSGEQYF. The CDR3 nucleotides read TGTGCCAGCAGTTATAGCGGAGAGCAGTACTTC.

The chain carries TRBV7-6 and TRBJ1-1, with 7 bases aligning to TRBD1. The J segment lost 4 bases and the V segment lost 5 bases, leaving 4 bases of the junction unmatched. CDR3 length equals 13 residues. Germline V gene lookup returns CDR1 SGHVS and CDR2 FNYEAQ. CDR3 sequence reads: CASSAAGGTEAFF. The CDR3 bases are TGTGCCAGCAGCGCCGCAGGGGGCACTGAAGCTTTCTTT.

The chain employs TRBV7-2 and TRBJ1-1, with a tentative D call TRBD1 (6 bases). Between the trimmed V and J ends, which lost 8 bases and 4 bases, there was a span of 14 bases. Germline loops: CDR1 SGHTA, CDR2 FQGNSA. The CDR3 is 13 residues long. The CDR3 DNA reads as TGTGCCAGCGCGTTCACAGGGCGCACTGAAGCTTTCTTT. This encodes CASAFTGRTEAFF.

V usage is TRBV24-1 and J usage is TRBJ2-1, with TRBD2 matching over 8 bases. CDR1 and CDR2 (germline): KGHDR, SFDVKD. The CDR3 spans 16 residues. Trimming removed 0 bases from V and 6 bases from J; junction bases left unmatched: 6. The CDR3 spells CATSDLKAGVGNEQFF. CDR3 in DNA: TGTGCCACCAGTGATTTGAAAGCGGGAGTCGGCAATGAGCAGTTCTTC.

The rearrangement links TRBV7-2 to TRBJ2-7; D not resolved. V was clipped by 8 bases and J by 1 base, with 12 bases between them. From germline, CDR1 is SGHTA and CDR2 FQGNSA. The length of the CDR3 is 13 residues. The CDR3 nucleotides are TGTGCCAGCGGGTCGACCTATTCCTACGAGCAGTACTTC. Protein: CASGSTYSYEQYF.

The J gene is TRBJ1-6, the V gene TRBV2; D unresolved. The V and J ends lost 6 bases and 6 bases respectively, with 15 bases between them. Germline-derived CDR1 and CDR2 are SNHLY and FYNNEI. The CDR3 spans 15 residues. The CDR3 region has the DNA TGTGCCAGCAGGGCCGAGGGAACTACTAATTCACCCCTCCACTTT. Its translation: CASRAEGTTNSPLHF. The variable domain in full, with the rest retrieved from reference TRBV2 and TRBJ1-6, is EPEVTQTPSHQVTQMGQEVILRCVPISNHLYFYWYRQILGQKVEFLVSFYNNEISEKSEIFDDQFSVERPDGSNFTLKIRSTKLEDSAMYFCASRAEGTTNSPLHFGNGTRLTVT.

Note on this clone: Mismatch with germline at one junction end may stem from a read error. The V and J genes are TRBV27 and TRBJ1-2, with D maybe TRBD1 (5 bases). The CDR3 is 12 amino acids. Germline assignment: CDR1 MNHEY and CDR2 SMNVEV (reference sequence). CDR3 in DNA: TGTGCCAGCAGTCAAATAGGGACTTACCCACTGTTC. Residues: CASSQIGTYPLF.

The chain recombines TRBV2 with TRBJ1-2; weak D call: TRBD1 (6 bases). Trimming removed 0 bases at V and 4 bases at J, with 27 bases between. Germline V gene lookup returns CDR1 SNHLY and CDR2 FYNNEI. CDR3 length: 20 amino acids. In nucleotides, the CDR3 is TGTGCCAGCAGTGAAGCGCTTTATGGATATGTTCTAGGGGGACCCTATGGCTACACCTTC. Translated, it gives CASSEALYGYVLGGPYGYTF.

Written as DNA, the CDR3 is TGTGCCAGCAGCAAACAGCGACAGGGGCACGAGCAGTACTTC. It encodes CASSKQRQGHEQYF. The rearrangement uses TRBV21-1 and TRBJ2-7; TRBD1, the table's D call, was not compared with the DNA. TRBV21-1 is flagged as a pseudogene. This CDR3 contains 14 residues.

The chain uses TRBV7-9 and TRBJ1-1, with a possible D match to TRBD1 (5 bases). CDR1 SEHNR and CDR2 FQNEAQ come from the germline V gene (reference sequence). CDR3 length equals 12 residues. The V end lost 0 bases, the J end lost 10 bases, and 9 bases lay between the germline ends. In DNA form, the CDR3 reads TGTGCCAGCAGCTTAGCTGGGGGTGCAGCTTTCTTT. Protein sequence: CASSLAGGAAFF. The variable domain in full, completed from reference TRBV7-9 and TRBJ1-1, reads DTGVSQNPRHKITKRGQNVTFRCDPISEHNRLYWYRQTLGQGPEFLTYFQNEAQLEKSRLLSDRFSAERPKGSFSTLEIQRTEQGDSAMYLCASSLAGGAAFFGQGTRLTVV.

This chain joins TRBV5-1 and TRBJ1-4; D perhaps matches TRBD1 (6 bases). CDR1 and CDR2 (germline): SGHRS, YFSETQ. The V gene lost 4 bases and the J gene lost 3 bases, with 19 bases spanning the gap. This CDR3 has 17 amino acids. DNA of the CDR3: TGCGCCAGCAGCATGGGACACTCCTCGGTGGCTAATGAAAAACTGTTTTTT. It specifies CASSMGHSSVANEKLFF.

This chain connects TRBV6-4 to TRBJ2-5; D is unclear. This CDR3 comprises 14 residues. Trimming shortened V by 0 bases and J by 5 bases, and 10 bases separated the two germline ends. In germline, CDR1 is MRHNA, CDR2 SNTAGT. In DNA form, the CDR3 reads TGTGCCAGCAGTGACTCCCCTAGTGCGGAGACCCAGTACTTC. Its translation is CASSDSPSAETQYF.

This chain links TRBV7-8 with TRBJ1-2; TRBD1 is a possible D gene (6 bases). The CDR3 covers 15 residues. The germline V and J ends were trimmed by 0 bases and 5 bases, with 13 bases remaining between them. Germline V gene lookup returns CDR1 SGHVS and CDR2 FQNEAQ. The CDR3 DNA is TGTGCCAGCAGCTTAGCCCCGGGGGCCCGGTATGGCTACACCTTC. Amino acids: CASSLAPGARYGYTF.